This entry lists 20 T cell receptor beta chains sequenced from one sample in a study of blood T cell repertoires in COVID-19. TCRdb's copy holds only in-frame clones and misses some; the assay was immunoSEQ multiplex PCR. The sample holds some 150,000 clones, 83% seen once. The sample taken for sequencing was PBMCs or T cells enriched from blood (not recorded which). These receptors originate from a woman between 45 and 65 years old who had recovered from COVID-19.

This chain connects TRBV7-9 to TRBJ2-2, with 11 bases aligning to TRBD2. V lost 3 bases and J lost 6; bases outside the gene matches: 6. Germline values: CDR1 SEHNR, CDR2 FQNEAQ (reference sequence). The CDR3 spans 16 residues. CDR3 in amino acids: CASSFSGTSGSGELFF. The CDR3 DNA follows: TGTGCCAGCAGCTTCTCCGGGACTAGCGGATCCGGGGAGCTGTTTTTT.

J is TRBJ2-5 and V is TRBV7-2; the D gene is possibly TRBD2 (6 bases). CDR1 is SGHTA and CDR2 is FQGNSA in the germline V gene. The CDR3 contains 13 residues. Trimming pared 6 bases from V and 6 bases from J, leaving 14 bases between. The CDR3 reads CASRGQGGKTQYF. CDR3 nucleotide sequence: TGTGCCAGCAGGGGGCAGGGCGGGAAGACCCAGTACTTC.

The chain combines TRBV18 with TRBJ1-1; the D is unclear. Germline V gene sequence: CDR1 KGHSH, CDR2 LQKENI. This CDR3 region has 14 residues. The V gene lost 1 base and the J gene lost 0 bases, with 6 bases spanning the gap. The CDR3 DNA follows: TGTGCCAGCTCACCACGACAATTGAACACTGAAGCTTTCTTT. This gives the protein CASSPRQLNTEAFF.

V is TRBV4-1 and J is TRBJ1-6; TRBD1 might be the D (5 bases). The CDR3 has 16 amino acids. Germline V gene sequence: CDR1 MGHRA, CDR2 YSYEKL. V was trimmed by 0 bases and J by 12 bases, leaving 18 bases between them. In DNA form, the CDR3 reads TGCGCCAGCAGCCAAGAGGACATCCCGGGGAGGGAACCCCTCCACTTT. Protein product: CASSQEDIPGREPLHF.

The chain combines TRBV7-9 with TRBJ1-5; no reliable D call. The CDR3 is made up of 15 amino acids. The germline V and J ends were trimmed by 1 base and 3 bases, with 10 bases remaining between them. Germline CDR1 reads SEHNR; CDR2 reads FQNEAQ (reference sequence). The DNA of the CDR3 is TGTGCCAGCAGCTTAGATGTAAGAGACAATCAGCCCCAGCATTTT. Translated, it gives CASSLDVRDNQPQHF.

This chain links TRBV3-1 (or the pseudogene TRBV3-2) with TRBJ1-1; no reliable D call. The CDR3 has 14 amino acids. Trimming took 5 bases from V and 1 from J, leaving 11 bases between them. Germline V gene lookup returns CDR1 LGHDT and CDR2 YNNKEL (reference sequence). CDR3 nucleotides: TGTGCCAGCAGCGTAAGCGGTGAGAACACTGAAGCTTTCTTT. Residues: CASSVSGENTEAFF.

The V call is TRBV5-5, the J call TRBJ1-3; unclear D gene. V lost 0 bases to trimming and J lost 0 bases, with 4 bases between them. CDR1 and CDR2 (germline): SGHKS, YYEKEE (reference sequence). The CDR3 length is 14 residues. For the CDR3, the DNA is TGTGCCAGCAGCTTGGCGAGCTCTGGAAACACCATATATTTT. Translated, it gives CASSLASSGNTIYF.

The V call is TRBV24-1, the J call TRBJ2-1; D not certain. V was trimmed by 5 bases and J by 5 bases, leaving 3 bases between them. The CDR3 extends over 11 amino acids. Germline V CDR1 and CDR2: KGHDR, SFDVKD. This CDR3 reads CATSVNNEQFF. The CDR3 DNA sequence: TGTGCCACCAGTGTAAACAATGAGCAGTTCTTC.

The CDR3 reads CASSLMIAGNTGELFF. DNA for the CDR3: TGCGCCAGCAGCTTGATGATAGCGGGTAACACCGGGGAGCTGTTTTTT. The chain links TRBV5-1 to TRBJ2-2, with TRBD2 identical over 7 bases. Trimming removed 1 base from V and 2 bases from J; junction bases left unmatched: 5. Germline V gene data show CDR1 as SGHRS and CDR2 as YFSETQ. The CDR3 runs to 16 residues.

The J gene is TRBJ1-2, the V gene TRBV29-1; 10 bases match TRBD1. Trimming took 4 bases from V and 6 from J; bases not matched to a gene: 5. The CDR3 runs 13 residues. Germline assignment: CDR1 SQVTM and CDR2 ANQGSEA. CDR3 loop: CSVALDRGDGYTF. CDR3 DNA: TGCAGCGTTGCCCTGGACAGGGGGGATGGCTACACCTTC.

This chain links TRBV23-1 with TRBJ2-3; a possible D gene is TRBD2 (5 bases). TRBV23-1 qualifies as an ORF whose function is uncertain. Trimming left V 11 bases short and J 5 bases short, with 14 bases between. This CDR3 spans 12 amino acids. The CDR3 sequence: CASPGEGDTQYF. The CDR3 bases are TGCGCCTCCCCCGGCGAGGGAGATACGCAGTATTTT.

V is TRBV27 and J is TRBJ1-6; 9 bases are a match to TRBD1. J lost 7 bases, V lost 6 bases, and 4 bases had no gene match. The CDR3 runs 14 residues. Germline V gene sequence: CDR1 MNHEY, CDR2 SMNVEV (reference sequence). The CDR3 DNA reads TGTGCCAGCAGACAGGGGGCTCAGAATTCACCCCTCCACTTT. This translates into CASRQGAQNSPLHF.

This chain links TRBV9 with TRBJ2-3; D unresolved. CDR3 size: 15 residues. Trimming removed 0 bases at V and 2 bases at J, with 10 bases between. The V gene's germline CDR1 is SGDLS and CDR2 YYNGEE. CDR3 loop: CASSVETVLTDTQYF. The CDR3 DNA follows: TGTGCCAGCAGCGTAGAAACAGTTCTCACAGATACGCAGTATTTT.

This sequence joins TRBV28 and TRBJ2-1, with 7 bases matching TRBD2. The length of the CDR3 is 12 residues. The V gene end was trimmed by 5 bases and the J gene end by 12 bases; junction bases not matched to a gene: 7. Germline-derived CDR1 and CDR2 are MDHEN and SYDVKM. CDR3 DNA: TGTGCCAGCAGTCCTACGGGGGGAGGGCAGTTCTTC. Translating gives CASSPTGGGQFF.

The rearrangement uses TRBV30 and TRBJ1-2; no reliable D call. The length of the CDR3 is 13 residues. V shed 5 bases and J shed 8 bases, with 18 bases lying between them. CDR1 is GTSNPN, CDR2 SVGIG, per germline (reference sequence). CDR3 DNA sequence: TGTGCCTGGGGTAGGGAGGCCCCGATGGGCTACACCTTC. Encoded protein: CAWGREAPMGYTF. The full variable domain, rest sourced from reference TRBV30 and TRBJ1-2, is SQTIHQWPATLVQPVGSPLSLECTVEGTSNPNLYWYRQAAGRGLQLLFYSVGIGQISSEVPQNLSASRPQDRQFILSSKKLLLSDSGFYLCAWGREAPMGYTFGSGTRLTVV.

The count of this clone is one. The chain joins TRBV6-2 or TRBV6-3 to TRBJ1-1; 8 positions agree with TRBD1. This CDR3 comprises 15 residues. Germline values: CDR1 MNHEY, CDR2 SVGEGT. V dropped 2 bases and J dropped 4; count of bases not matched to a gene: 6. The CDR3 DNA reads TGTGCCAGCAGTTACGCAGGGGGCGCTGGCACTGAAGCTTTCTTT. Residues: CASSYAGGAGTEAFF.

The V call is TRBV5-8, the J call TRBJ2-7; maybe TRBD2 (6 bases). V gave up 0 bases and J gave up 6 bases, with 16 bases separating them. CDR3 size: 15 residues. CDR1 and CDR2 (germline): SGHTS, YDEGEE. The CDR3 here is CASSLGGLASGEQYV. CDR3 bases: TGTGCCAGCAGCTTGGGGGGACTGGCATCGGGCGAGCAGTACGTC.

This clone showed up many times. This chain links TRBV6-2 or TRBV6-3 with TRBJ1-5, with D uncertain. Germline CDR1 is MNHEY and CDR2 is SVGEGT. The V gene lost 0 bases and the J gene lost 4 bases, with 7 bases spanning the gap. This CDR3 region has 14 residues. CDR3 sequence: CASSYSSRNQPQHF. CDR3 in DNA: TGTGCCAGCAGTTACTCGAGCCGGAATCAGCCCCAGCATTTT.

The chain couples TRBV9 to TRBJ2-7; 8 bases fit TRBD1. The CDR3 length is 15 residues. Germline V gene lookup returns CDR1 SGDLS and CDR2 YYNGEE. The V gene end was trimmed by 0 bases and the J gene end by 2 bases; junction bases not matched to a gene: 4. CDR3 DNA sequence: TGTGCCAGCAGCGTAGCTACAGGGGGTCCCTACGAGCAGTACGTC. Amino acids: CASSVATGGPYEQYV.

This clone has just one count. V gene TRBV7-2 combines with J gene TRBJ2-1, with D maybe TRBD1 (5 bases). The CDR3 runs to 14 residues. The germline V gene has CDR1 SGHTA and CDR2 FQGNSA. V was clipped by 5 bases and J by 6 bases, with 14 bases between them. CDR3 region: CASSPRTGFNEQFF. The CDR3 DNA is TGTGCCAGCAGCCCAAGAACAGGCTTCAATGAGCAGTTCTTC.